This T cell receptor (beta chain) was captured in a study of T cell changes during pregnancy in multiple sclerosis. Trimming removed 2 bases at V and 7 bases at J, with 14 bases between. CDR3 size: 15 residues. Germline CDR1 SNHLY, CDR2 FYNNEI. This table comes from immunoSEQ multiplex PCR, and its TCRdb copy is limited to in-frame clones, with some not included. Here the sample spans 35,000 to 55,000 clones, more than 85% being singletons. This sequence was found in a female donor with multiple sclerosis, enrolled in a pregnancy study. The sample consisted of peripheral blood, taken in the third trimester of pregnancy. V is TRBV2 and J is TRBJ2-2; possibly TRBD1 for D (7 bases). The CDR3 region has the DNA TGTGCCAGCAGTGAACACAGGGGCGGGGACGGGGAGCTGTTTTTT. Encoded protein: CASSEHRGGDGELFF.